These 12 T cell receptor beta chains were all obtained from the same sample, sequenced in a study of T cell repertoires in cytomegalovirus infection. TCRdb passed the reads through MiXCR, listing each CDR3 protein once. The data contain tens of thousands of distinct CDR3 sequences, 21% of them seen just once; the ten biggest clones take up around 90%. Their antigens are not known. The sequencing used CD8+ T cells from cultured PBMCs, collected from culture after CMV antigen stimulation. These receptors originate from a human donor in good health (CMV status not recorded). Some clones in this sample may be carry-over from other donors' samples.

The chain couples TRBV7-2 to TRBJ1-1, with D possibly matching TRBD1 (5 bases). Germline CDR1 reads SGHTA; CDR2 reads FQGNSA. V was cut by 2 bases and J by 5 bases, with 9 bases left in between. The CDR3 sequence is 13 residues long. The CDR3, as DNA: TGTGCCAGCAGCTTAAGGGGCCGGACTGAAGCTTTCTTT. Amino acid sequence: CASSLRGRTEAFF. The full variable domain, completed using reference TRBV7-2 and TRBJ1-1, is GAGVSQSPSNKVTEKGKDVELRCDPISGHTALYWYRQSLGQGLEFLIYFQGNSAPDKSGLPSDRFSAERTGGSVSTLTIQRTQQEDSAVYLCASSLRGRTEAFFGQGTRLTVV.

The V gene is TRBV27, the J gene TRBJ1-1; the D is unclear. The germline V gene encodes CDR1 MNHEY and CDR2 SMNVEV (reference sequence). The CDR3 sequence is 14 residues long. Trimming took off 6 bases at V and 2 bases at J, with 13 bases between the two ends. The CDR3 sequence: CASSFNSPNTEAFF. CDR3 nucleotides: TGTGCCAGCAGCTTCAATTCCCCAAACACTGAAGCTTTCTTT.

This clonotype has a single count. The chain has TRBV7-2 and TRBJ1-5; tentatively, D is TRBD1 (5 bases). Trimming removed 5 bases from V and 1 base from J, with 12 bases in between. The CDR3 spans 15 residues. Germline-derived CDR1 and CDR2 are SGHTA and FQGNSA. CDR3 DNA sequence: TGTGCCAGCAGCAGCAGGGCCGGCAGCAATCAGCCCCAGCATTTT. Amino acid sequence: CASSSRAGSNQPQHF.

DNA for the CDR3: TGTGCCAGCAGTCCAGGACAGGCGAGCTCCTACGAGCAGTACTTC. Translation: CASSPGQASSYEQYF. J is TRBJ2-7 and V is TRBV27; the match to TRBD1 covers 7 bases. CDR3 length: 15 amino acids. V was pared by 5 bases and J by 0 bases, with 7 bases of the junction left unmatched. In germline, CDR1 is MNHEY, CDR2 SMNVEV (reference sequence).

This clonotype was counted only a few times. V is TRBV9 and J is TRBJ1-6; unclear D gene. Germline CDR1 SGDLS, CDR2 YYNGEE. CDR3 length equals 14 residues. V lost 4 bases to trimming and J lost 8 bases, with 13 bases between them. The CDR3 coding sequence is TGTGCCAGCAGCATGGGAGGGCTTGATTCACCCCTCCACTTT. Its translation is CASSMGGLDSPLHF.

A few counts support this clonotype. This rearrangement joins TRBV13 to TRBJ2-1, with 9 bases identical to TRBD1. J lost 4 bases, V lost 5 bases, and 6 bases had no gene match. The CDR3 runs to 15 residues. Germline V gene lookup returns CDR1 PRHDT and CDR2 FYEKMQ (reference sequence). The CDR3 here is CASSDRDRDYNEQFF. CDR3 DNA sequence: TGTGCCAGCAGCGACCGGGACAGGGATTACAATGAGCAGTTCTTC.

In this sample, this clonotype turned up a few times. The chain is built from TRBV19 and TRBJ1-1; D remains ambiguous. This CDR3 contains 12 residues. V was clipped by 1 base and J by 8 bases, with 8 bases between them. Germline V gene lookup returns CDR1 LNHDA and CDR2 SQIVND (reference sequence). For the CDR3, the DNA is TGTGCCAGTAGTATAGGTCTGGGAGAAGCTTTCTTT. Protein product: CASSIGLGEAFF.

This chain joins TRBV27 and TRBJ2-1, with no clear D. This CDR3 is built from 17 residues. Germline CDR1 MNHEY, CDR2 SMNVEV (reference sequence). The V gene lost 1 base and the J gene lost 5 bases, with 18 bases spanning the gap. CDR3 sequence: CASSLLGMIARNNEQFF. DNA of the CDR3: TGTGCCAGCAGTTTATTAGGTATGATAGCCAGGAACAATGAGCAGTTCTTC.

Notes on this clonotype: A much larger clone sits a single nucleotide away, making a read error possible. The chain uses TRBV7-9 and TRBJ2-7; D may be TRBD2 (5 bases). Trimming took off 4 bases at V and 7 bases at J, with 23 bases between the two ends. This CDR3 is 16 amino acids long. CDR1 and CDR2 from the germline V gene are SEHNR and FQNEAQ (reference sequence). CDR3 residues: CASSSGSLVAVEEQYF. The CDR3 bases are TGTGCCAGCAGCTCCGGATCACTAGTGGCCGTTGAAGAGCAGTACTTC.

This clonotype was counted many times. The chain recombines TRBV12-3 or TRBV12-4 with TRBJ1-1, with a possible D match to TRBD1 (5 bases). V lost 6 bases, J lost 4 bases, and 9 bases lay in between. The CDR3 has 12 residues. This CDR3 reads CASSQGFTEAFF. As DNA, the CDR3 is TGTGCCAGCAGCCAGGGCTTCACTGAAGCTTTCTTT.

The rearrangement links TRBV5-6 to TRBJ2-7; TRBD1 matches at 7 bases. The ends lost 4 bases at V and 1 base at J; junction bases unmatched: 2. Germline CDR1 and CDR2: SGHDT and YYEEEE. This CDR3 has 13 residues. CDR3 region: CASSPGQSYEQYF. The CDR3 nucleotides are TGTGCCAGCAGCCCGGGACAGTCCTACGAGCAGTACTTC.

This clonotype was seen at least ten times. V gene TRBV7-2 combines with J gene TRBJ1-2; the D is unclear. Trimming removed 5 bases from V and 7 bases from J, with 20 bases in between. This CDR3 has 15 residues. Germline V gene data show CDR1 as SGHTA and CDR2 as FQGNSA. The CDR3, as DNA: TGTGCCAGCAGCGACCGCAGAGGCCCCGAGGGTGGCTACACCTTC. Translation gives CASSDRRGPEGGYTF.